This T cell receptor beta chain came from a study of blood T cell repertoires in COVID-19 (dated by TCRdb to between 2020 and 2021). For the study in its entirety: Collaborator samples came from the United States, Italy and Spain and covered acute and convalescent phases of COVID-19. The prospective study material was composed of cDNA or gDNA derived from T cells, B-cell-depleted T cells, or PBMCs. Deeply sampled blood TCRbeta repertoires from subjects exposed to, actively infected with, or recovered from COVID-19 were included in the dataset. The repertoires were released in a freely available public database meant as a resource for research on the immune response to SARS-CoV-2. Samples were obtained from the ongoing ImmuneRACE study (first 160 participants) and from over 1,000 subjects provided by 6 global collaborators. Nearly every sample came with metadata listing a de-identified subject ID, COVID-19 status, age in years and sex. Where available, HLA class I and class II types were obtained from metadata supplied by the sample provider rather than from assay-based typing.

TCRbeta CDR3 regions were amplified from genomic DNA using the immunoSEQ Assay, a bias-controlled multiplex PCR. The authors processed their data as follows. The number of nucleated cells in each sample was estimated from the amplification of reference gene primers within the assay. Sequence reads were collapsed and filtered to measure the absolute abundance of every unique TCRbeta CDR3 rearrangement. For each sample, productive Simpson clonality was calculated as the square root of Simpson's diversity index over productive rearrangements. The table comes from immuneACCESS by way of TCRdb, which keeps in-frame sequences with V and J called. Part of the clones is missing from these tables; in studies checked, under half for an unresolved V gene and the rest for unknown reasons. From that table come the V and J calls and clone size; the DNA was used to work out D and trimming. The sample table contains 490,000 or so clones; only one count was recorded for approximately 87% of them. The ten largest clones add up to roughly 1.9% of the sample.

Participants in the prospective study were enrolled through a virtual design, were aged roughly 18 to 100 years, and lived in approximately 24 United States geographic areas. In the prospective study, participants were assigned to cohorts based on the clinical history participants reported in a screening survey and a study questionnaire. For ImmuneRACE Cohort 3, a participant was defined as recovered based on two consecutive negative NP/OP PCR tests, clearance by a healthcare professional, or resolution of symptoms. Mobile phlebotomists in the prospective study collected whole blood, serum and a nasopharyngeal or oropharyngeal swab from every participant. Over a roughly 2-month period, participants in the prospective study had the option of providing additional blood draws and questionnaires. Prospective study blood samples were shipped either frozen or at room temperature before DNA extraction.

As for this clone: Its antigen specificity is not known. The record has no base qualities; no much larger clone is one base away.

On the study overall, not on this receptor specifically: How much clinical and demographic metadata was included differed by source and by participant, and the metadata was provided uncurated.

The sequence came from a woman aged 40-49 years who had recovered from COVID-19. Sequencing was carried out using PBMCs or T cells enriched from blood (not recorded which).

The DNA sequence reads TGTGCCAGCAAGGCAGGGGGCAACGAGCAGTACTTC. The translation is CASKAGGNEQYF. The chain was built from TRBV2 and TRBJ2-7; the central 8 bases match TRBD1. CDR1 is given as SNHLY and CDR2 as FYNNEI, both from the germline V gene. Its CDR3 holds 12 amino acids, cysteine through phenylalanine. Kept here is only the CDR3 DNA, which spans 36 bases and is read in frame from base 1. V is trimmed back by 7 bases and J by 5 bases, and the junction contains 4 bases that no gene match accounts for.